Each of the 12 T cell receptor beta chains below was sequenced from the same sample in a study of beta chain features in type 1 diabetes. TCRB transcripts that were expressed got sequenced, as all of the isolated RNA had been reverse transcribed. Libraries were prepared by immunoSEQ multiplex PCR; TCRdb keeps only in-frame clonotypes and omits some of them. The table has about 360,000 clones, over 10% seen once. Sequencing used naive CD4+ T cells from blood. The receptors were gathered from a man between 18 and 29 years old in good health.

DNA for the CDR3: TGTGCCAGCAGCTCCAGGGATCGTGCAGATACGCAGTATTTT. Protein product: CASSSRDRADTQYF. V is TRBV11-3 and J is TRBJ2-3, with a tentative D call TRBD1 (5 bases). This CDR3 comprises 14 residues. The germline CDR1 and CDR2 sequences are SGHNT and YENEEA. The V end lost 4 bases, the J end lost 4 bases, and 12 bases lay between the germline ends.

This chain joins TRBV9 and TRBJ1-2, with TRBD1 matching over 8 bases. There are 14 residues in the CDR3. Germline V CDR1 and CDR2: SGDLS, YYNGEE. With 1 base clipped from V and 10 bases from J, the junction kept 9 bases outside the gene matches. CDR3 DNA sequence: TGTGCCAGCAGCGTAACCGGGACAGGAAACCTCTACACCTTC. Amino acid sequence: CASSVTGTGNLYTF.

The CDR3 protein is CASRGTGREKLFF. The CDR3 bases are TGTGCCAGCAGGGGGACAGGGAGGGAAAAACTGTTTTTT. V usage is TRBV25-1 and J usage is TRBJ1-4, with 9 bases matching TRBD1. Trimming removed 6 bases from V and 8 bases from J; junction bases left unmatched: 4. The CDR3 runs 13 residues. The germline CDR1 and CDR2 sequences are MGHDK and SYGVNS.

The V and J genes are TRBV11-2 and TRBJ2-3; possible D gene TRBD1, 5 bases. Per germline, CDR1 SGHAT and CDR2 FQNNGV. The length of the CDR3 is 16 residues. V shed 5 bases and J shed 0 bases, with 15 bases lying between them. In nucleotides, the CDR3 is TGTGCCAGCAGCACAGACCCGGACATTAGCACAGATACGCAGTATTTT. Its protein is CASSTDPDISTDTQYF.

This clone came up a few times. The chain has TRBV11-3 and TRBJ2-2, with TRBD1 identical over 8 bases. With V trimmed by 4 bases and J by 4 bases, 8 bases remained unmatched. There are 16 residues in the CDR3. Germline-derived CDR1 and CDR2 are SGHNT and YENEEA. CDR3: CASSYRTGLSTGELFF. CDR3 nucleotides: TGTGCCAGCAGCTATAGGACAGGGCTGAGCACCGGGGAGCTGTTTTTT.

This clone was seen a few times. The chain recombines TRBV2 with TRBJ2-3; 9 nucleotides align to TRBD1. Germline V gene data show CDR1 as SNHLY and CDR2 as FYNNEI. V lost 8 bases and J lost 6; bases outside the gene matches: 3. This CDR3 is 12 amino acids long. CDR3 region: CASDRGEDTQYF. In DNA form, the CDR3 reads TGTGCCAGCGACAGGGGGGAGGATACGCAGTATTTT.

There are a few counts of this clone. The chain couples TRBV4-1 to TRBJ1-4, with 7 bases matching TRBD1. This CDR3 has 18 residues. Germline trimming cut 0 bases from V and 4 bases from J; bases unmatched to any gene: 11. Germline CDR1 reads MGHRA; CDR2 reads YSYEKL. The CDR3 region has the DNA TGCGCCAGCAGCCAAGATCTGAACAGGGGATTTCTTAATGAAAAACTGTTTTTT. It specifies CASSQDLNRGFLNEKLFF.

The genes are TRBV5-4 and TRBJ1-2; weak D call: TRBD1 (6 bases). Trimming shortened V by 0 bases and J by 8 bases, and 29 bases separated the two germline ends. The germline CDR1 and CDR2 sequences are SGHNT and YYREEE (reference sequence). The CDR3 extends over 19 amino acids. Here the CDR3 reads CASSLGIRLFKQGGNGYTF. CDR3 nucleotide sequence: TGTGCCAGCAGCTTGGGCATTCGGTTGTTTAAACAGGGCGGCAACGGCTACACCTTC.

The chain employs TRBV6-5 and TRBJ1-6, with D uncertain. The CDR3 contains 14 residues. Trimming took 2 bases from V and 6 from J, leaving 8 bases between them. CDR1 and CDR2 from the germline V gene are MNHEY and SVGAGI. The CDR3 loop reads CASSYEGINSPLHF. CDR3 nucleotides: TGTGCCAGCAGTTACGAGGGAATTAATTCACCCCTCCACTTT.

Only a few counts were recorded for this clone. The rearrangement joins TRBV11-1 to TRBJ2-6; TRBD1 is a possible D gene (6 bases). The CDR3 extends over 14 amino acids. CDR1 SGHAT and CDR2 FQDESV come from the germline V gene (reference sequence). V lost 5 bases, J lost 2 bases, and 7 bases lay in between. The CDR3 reads CASSRQAGANVLTF. CDR3 nucleotides: TGTGCCAGCAGCCGACAGGCTGGGGCCAACGTCCTGACTTTC.

This chain's CDR3 is CASSQRRDEQFF. CDR3 DNA: TGTGCCAGCAGCCAACGCCGAGATGAGCAGTTCTTC. This rearrangement joins TRBV7-2 to TRBJ2-1, with D uncertain. This CDR3 has 12 residues. Deletions cut 5 bases from V and 8 bases from J, with 10 bases between. Germline V gene sequence: CDR1 SGHTA, CDR2 FQGNSA.

This chain uses TRBV5-4 with TRBJ2-4; 7 bases map to TRBD2. V was clipped by 1 base and J by 0 bases; unmatched bases: 4. CDR3 size: 16 residues. Germline loops: CDR1 SGHNT, CDR2 YYREEE (reference sequence). The CDR3 spells CASSLTSAGAKNIQYF. Written as DNA, the CDR3 is TGTGCCAGCAGCTTGACTAGCGCGGGAGCCAAAAACATTCAGTACTTC.